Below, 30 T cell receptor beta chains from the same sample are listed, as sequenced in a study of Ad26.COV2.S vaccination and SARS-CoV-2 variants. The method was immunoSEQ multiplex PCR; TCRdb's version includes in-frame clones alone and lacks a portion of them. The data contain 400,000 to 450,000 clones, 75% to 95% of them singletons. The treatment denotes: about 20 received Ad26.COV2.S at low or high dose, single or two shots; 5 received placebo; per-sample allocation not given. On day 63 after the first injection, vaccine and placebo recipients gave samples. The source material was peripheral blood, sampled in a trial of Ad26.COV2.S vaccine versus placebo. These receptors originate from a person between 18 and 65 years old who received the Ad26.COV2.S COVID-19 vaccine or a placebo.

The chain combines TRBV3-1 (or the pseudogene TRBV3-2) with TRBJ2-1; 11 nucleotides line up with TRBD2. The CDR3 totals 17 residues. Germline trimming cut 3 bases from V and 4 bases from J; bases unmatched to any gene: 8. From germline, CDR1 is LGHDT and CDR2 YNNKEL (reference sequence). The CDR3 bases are TGTGCCAGCAGCCAGGTAACCGGGACTAGCGGATACAATGAGCAGTTCTTC. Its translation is CASSQVTGTSGYNEQFF.

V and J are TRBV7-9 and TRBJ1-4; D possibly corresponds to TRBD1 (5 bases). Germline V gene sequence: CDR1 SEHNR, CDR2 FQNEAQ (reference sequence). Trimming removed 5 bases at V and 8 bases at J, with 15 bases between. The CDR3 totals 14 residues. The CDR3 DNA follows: TGTGCCAGCAGCCCCTCTGATCGACAGGAAAAACTGTTTTTT. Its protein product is CASSPSDRQEKLFF.

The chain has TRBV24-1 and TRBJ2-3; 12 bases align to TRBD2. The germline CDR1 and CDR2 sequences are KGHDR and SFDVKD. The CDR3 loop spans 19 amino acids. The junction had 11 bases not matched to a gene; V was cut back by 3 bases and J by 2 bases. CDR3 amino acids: CATSDHKGLAGIHTDTQYF. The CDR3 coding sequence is TGTGCCACCAGTGATCATAAAGGACTAGCGGGGATACACACAGATACGCAGTATTTT.

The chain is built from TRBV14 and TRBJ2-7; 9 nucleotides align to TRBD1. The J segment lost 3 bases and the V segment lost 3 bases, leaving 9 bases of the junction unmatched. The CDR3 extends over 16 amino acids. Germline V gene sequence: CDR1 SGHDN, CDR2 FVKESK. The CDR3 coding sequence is TGTGCCAGCAGCCACCGCGGGACAGGGCTTTTCTACGAGCAGTACTTC. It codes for CASSHRGTGLFYEQYF. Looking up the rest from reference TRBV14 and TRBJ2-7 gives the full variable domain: EAGVTQFPSHSVIEKGQTVTLRCDPISGHDNLYWYRRVMGKEIKFLLHFVKESKQDESGMPNNRFLAERTGGTYSTLKVQPAELEDSGVYFCASSHRGTGLFYEQYFGPGTRLTVT.

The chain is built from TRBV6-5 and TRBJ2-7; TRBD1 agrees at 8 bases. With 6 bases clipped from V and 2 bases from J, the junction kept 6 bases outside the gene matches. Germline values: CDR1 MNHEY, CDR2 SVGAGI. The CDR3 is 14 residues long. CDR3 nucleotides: TGTGCCAGCAGAGACGCGACAGGGGCCTACGAGCAGTACTTC. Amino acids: CASRDATGAYEQYF.

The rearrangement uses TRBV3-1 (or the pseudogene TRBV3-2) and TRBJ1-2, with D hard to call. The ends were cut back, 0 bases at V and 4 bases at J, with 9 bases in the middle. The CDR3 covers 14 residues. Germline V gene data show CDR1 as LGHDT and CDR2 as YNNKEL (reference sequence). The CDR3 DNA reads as TGTGCCAGCAGCCAAGAACTAACATTCTATGGCTACACCTTC. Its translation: CASSQELTFYGYTF.

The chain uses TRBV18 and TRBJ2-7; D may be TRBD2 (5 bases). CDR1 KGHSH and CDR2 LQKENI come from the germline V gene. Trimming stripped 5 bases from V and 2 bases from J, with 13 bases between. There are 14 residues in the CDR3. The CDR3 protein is CASSSDDGAYEQYF. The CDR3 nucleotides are TGTGCCAGCTCATCCGACGACGGGGCCTACGAGCAGTACTTC.

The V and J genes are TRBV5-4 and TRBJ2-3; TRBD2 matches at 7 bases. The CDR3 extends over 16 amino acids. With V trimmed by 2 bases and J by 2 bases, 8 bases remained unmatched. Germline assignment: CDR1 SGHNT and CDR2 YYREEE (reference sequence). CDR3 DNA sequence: TGTGCCAGCAGCTTACCCACAGCGGGAACCACAGATACGCAGTATTTT. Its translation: CASSLPTAGTTDTQYF.

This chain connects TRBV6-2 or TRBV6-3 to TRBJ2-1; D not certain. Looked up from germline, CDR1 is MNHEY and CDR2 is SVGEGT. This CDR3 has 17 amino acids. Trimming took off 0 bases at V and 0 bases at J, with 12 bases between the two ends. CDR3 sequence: CASSYSGQGSSYNEQFF. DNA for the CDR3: TGTGCCAGCAGTTACTCAGGCCAAGGTAGCTCCTACAATGAGCAGTTCTTC.

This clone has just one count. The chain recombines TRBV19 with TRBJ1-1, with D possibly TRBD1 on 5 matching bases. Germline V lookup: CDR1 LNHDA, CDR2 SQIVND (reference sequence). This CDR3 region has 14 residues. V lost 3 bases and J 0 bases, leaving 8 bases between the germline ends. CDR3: CASSIGAVNTEAFF. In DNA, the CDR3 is TGTGCCAGTAGTATCGGGGCAGTGAACACTGAAGCTTTCTTT.

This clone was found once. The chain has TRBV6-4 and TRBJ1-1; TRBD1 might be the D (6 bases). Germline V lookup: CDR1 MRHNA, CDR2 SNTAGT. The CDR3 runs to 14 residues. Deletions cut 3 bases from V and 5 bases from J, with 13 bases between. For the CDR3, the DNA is TGTGCCAGCAGTGATCCAAGGGGGGAGACTGAAGCTTTCTTT. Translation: CASSDPRGETEAFF.

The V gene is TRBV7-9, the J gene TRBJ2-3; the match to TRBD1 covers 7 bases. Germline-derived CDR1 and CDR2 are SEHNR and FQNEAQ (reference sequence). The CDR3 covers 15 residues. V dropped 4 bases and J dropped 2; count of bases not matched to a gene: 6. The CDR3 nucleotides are TGTGCCAGCAGCTCCTGGACAGGATACACAGATACGCAGTATTTT. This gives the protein CASSSWTGYTDTQYF.

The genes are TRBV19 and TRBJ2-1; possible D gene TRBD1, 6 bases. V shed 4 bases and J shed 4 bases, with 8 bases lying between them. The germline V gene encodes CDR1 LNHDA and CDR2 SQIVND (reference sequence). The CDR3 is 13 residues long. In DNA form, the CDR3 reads TGTGCCAGTAGTACTCAGGGGTACAATGAGCAGTTCTTC. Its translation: CASSTQGYNEQFF.

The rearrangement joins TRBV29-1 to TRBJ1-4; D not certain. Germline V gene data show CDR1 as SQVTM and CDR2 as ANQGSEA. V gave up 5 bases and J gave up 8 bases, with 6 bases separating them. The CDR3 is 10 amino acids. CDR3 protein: CSVFREKLFF. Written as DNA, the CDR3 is TGCAGCGTTTTTAGGGAAAAACTGTTTTTT.

The CDR3 nucleotides read TGTGCCAGCAGCCAAGACGAGAATTGCTCTGGAAACACCATATATTTT. Translating gives CASSQDENCSGNTIYF. The genes are TRBV3-1 (or the pseudogene TRBV3-2) and TRBJ1-3; D gene uncertain. Germline CDR1 is LGHDT and CDR2 is YNNKEL (reference sequence). The V end was cut by 0 bases, the J end by 0 bases, with 9 bases between. The CDR3 spans 16 residues.

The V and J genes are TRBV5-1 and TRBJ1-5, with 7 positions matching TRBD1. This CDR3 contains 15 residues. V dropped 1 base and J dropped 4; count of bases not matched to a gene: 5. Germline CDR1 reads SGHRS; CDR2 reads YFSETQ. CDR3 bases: TGCGCCAGCAGCTTGACAGGGGAGAGAAATCAGCCCCAGCATTTT. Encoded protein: CASSLTGERNQPQHF. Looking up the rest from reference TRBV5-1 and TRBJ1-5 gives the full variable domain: KAGVTQTPRYLIKTRGQQVTLSCSPISGHRSVSWYQQTPGQGLQFLFEYFSETQRNKGNFPGRFSGRQFSNSRSEMNVSTLELGDSALYLCASSLTGERNQPQHFGDGTRLSIL.

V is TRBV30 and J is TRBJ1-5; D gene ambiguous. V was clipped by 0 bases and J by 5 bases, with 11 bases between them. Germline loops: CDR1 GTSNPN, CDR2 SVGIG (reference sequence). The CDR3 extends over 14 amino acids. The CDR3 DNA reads TGTGCCTGGAGTGTAGCGTCAACCCATCAGCCCCAGCATTTT. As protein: CAWSVASTHQPQHF.

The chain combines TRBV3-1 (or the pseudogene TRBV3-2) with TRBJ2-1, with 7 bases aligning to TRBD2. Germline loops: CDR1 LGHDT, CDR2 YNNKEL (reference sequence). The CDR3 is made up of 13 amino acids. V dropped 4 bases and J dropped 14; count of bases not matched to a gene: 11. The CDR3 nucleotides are TGTGCCAGCAGCCCTCGCGGACTAGGTTTTAAGTTCTTC. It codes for CASSPRGLGFKFF.

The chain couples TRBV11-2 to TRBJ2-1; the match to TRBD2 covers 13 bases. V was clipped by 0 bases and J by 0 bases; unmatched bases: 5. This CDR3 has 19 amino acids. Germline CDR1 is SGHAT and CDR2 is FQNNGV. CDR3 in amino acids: CASSLETSGRLSSYNEQFF. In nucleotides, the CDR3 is TGTGCCAGCAGCTTAGAGACTAGCGGGAGGTTAAGCTCCTACAATGAGCAGTTCTTC.

The chain's CDR3 is CASSQSRGEQYF. The CDR3 bases are TGTGCCAGCAGCCAGTCGCGGGGCGAGCAGTACTTC. The chain carries TRBV7-8 and TRBJ2-7; perhaps TRBD2 as D (6 bases). Trimming pared 5 bases from V and 6 bases from J, leaving 11 bases between. Germline-derived CDR1 and CDR2 are SGHVS and FQNEAQ. This CDR3 region has 12 residues.

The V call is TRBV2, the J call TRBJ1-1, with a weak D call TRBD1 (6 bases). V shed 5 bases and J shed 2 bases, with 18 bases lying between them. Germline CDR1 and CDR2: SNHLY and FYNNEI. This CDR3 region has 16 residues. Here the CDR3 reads CASSFRTEQANTEAFF. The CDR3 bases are TGTGCCAGCAGTTTTCGGACAGAGCAGGCCAACACTGAAGCTTTCTTT.

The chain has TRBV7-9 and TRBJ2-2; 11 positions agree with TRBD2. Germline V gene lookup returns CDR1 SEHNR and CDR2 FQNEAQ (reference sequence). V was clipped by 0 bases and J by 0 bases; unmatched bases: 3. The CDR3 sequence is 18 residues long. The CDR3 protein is CASSLAGTSGTNTGELFF. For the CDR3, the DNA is TGTGCCAGCAGCTTAGCAGGGACTAGCGGAACGAACACCGGGGAGCTGTTTTTT. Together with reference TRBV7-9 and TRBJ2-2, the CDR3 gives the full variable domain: DTGVSQNPRHKITKRGQNVTFRCDPISEHNRLYWYRQTLGQGPEFLTYFQNEAQLEKSRLLSDRFSAERPKGSFSTLEIQRTEQGDSAMYLCASSLAGTSGTNTGELFFGEGSRLTVL.

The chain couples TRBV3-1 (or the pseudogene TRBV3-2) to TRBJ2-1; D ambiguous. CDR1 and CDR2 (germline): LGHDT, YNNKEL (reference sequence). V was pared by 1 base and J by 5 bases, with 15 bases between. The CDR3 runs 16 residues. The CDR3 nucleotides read TGTGCCAGCAGCCAAGGGCAATGGCCCCGCGACAATGAGCAGTTCTTC. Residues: CASSQGQWPRDNEQFF.

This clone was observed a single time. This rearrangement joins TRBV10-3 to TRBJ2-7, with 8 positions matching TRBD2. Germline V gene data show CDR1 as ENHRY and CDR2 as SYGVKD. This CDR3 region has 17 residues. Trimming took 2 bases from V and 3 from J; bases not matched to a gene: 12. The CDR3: CAISERNGRVGSYEQYF. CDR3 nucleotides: TGTGCCATCAGTGAGCGTAACGGGAGGGTCGGTAGCTACGAGCAGTACTTC.

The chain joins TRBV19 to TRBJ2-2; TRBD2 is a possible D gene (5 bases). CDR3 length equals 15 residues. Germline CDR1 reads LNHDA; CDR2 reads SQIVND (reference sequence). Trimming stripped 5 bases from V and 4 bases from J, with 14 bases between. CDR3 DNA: TGTGCCAGTAGTTTTGGTGGGAGTGGCACCGGGGAGCTGTTTTTT. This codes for CASSFGGSGTGELFF.

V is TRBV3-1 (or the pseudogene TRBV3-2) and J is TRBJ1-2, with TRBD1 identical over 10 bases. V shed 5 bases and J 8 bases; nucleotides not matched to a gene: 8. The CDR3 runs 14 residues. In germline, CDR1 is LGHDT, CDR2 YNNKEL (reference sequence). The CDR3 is CASSARDRGGGYTF. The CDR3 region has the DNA TGTGCCAGCAGCGCTCGGGACAGGGGCGGCGGCTACACCTTC.

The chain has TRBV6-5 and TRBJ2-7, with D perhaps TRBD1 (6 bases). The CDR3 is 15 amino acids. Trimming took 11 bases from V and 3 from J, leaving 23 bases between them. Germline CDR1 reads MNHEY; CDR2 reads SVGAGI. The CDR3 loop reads CAGARPSGHHYEQYF. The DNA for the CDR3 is TGTGCCGGAGCCAGACCCTCGGGACACCACTACGAGCAGTACTTC.

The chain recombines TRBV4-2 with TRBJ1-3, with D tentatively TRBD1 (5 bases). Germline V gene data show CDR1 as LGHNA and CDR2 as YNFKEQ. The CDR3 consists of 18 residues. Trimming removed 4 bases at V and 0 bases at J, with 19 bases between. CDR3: CASSPSRGALISGNTIYF. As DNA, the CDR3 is TGTGCCAGCAGCCCAAGTAGGGGAGCACTAATCTCTGGAAACACCATATATTTT.

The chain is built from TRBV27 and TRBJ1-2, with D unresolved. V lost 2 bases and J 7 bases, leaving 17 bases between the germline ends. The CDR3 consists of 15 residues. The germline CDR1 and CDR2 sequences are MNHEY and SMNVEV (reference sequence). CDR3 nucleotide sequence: TGTGCCAGCAGTTTAGGAGGAAGAGCGACTGCTGGCTACACCTTC. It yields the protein CASSLGGRATAGYTF.

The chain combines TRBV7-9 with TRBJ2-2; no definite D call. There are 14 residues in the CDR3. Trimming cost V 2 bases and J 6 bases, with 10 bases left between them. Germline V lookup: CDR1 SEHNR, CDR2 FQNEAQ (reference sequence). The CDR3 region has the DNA TGTGCCAGCAGCTTAAATCAGATCGCCGGGGAGCTGTTTTTT. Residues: CASSLNQIAGELFF.